Below, 30 T cell receptor beta chains from the same sample are listed, as sequenced in a study of PD-1 blockade in classical Hodgkin lymphoma. Assay used: immunoSEQ multiplex PCR; TCRdb lists only in-frame clones, some missing. Of 60,000 or so clones listed, around 90% are singletons. Relapse after autologous stem cell transplantation occurred in every patient, and brentuximab vedotin exposure varied. The sequenced sample was peripheral blood mononuclear cells (PBMCs), obtained at baseline. These TCRs come from a human donor with classical Hodgkin lymphoma.

The J gene is TRBJ2-5, the V gene TRBV18, with TRBD1 identical over 7 bases. This CDR3 is built from 13 residues. CDR1 and CDR2 from the germline V gene are KGHSH and LQKENI. The junction had 4 bases not matched to a gene; V was cut back by 4 bases and J by 5 bases. CDR3 coding DNA: TGTGCCAGCTCACACGACAGGGTGGAGACCCAGTACTTC. Its translation is CASSHDRVETQYF.

The V call is TRBV18, the J call TRBJ2-7; D possibly corresponds to TRBD1 (6 bases). The CDR3 loop spans 15 amino acids. Per germline, CDR1 KGHSH and CDR2 LQKENI. V was shortened by 2 bases and J by 7 bases, with 18 bases between the two germline ends. CDR3 amino acids: CASSPAAGALGEQYF. The CDR3 DNA reads as TGTGCCAGCTCACCAGCAGCAGGGGCATTGGGGGAGCAGTACTTC.

Only one count was recorded for this clone. The chain joins TRBV6-5 to TRBJ2-7; TRBD2 is a possible D gene (6 bases). Trimming took 2 bases from V and 3 from J, leaving 11 bases between them. The germline V gene has CDR1 MNHEY and CDR2 SVGAGI. CDR3 length: 14 residues. CDR3 loop: CASSYLGLNYEQYF. The CDR3 bases are TGTGCCAGCAGTTACCTCGGACTAAACTACGAGCAGTACTTC.

The chain has TRBV27 and TRBJ2-5; maybe TRBD1 (6 bases). The germline V gene encodes CDR1 MNHEY and CDR2 SMNVEV (reference sequence). The V end was cut by 8 bases, the J end by 2 bases, with 18 bases between. The CDR3 is 15 residues long. CDR3 region: CASSPYREQQETQYF. The CDR3 DNA reads TGTGCCAGCTCACCCTACAGGGAACAACAAGAGACCCAGTACTTC.

The chain has TRBV11-2 and TRBJ2-1; 10 bases align to TRBD2. From germline, CDR1 is SGHAT and CDR2 FQNNGV. The CDR3 is 14 residues long. With 8 bases clipped from V and 2 bases from J, the junction kept 3 bases outside the gene matches. CDR3 loop: CASAGTSAYNEQFF. For the CDR3, the DNA is TGTGCCAGCGCAGGGACTAGCGCCTACAATGAGCAGTTCTTC.

The J gene is TRBJ2-1, the V gene TRBV7-9; D unresolved. The CDR3 totals 12 residues. The V end lost 1 base, the J end lost 15 bases, and 13 bases lay between the germline ends. The germline gives CDR1 SEHNR, CDR2 FQNEAQ (reference sequence). The CDR3 bases are TGTGCCAGCAGCTTAGATGCCGTGGTGGTGTTCTTC. This encodes CASSLDAVVVFF.

The chain combines TRBV5-1 with TRBJ1-6; D gene unclear. The CDR3 runs 14 residues. Trimming removed 4 bases from V and 10 bases from J, with 15 bases in between. In germline, CDR1 is SGHRS, CDR2 YFSETQ. The CDR3 DNA reads TGCGCCAGCAGCCTCGGGTCATCCCGCTCACCCCTCCACTTT. It is translated as CASSLGSSRSPLHF.

This chain uses TRBV4-1 with TRBJ2-1; D may match TRBD1 or TRBD2 (6 bases each). This CDR3 region has 15 residues. Trimming shortened V by 5 bases and J by 7 bases, and 18 bases separated the two germline ends. Germline V lookup: CDR1 MGHRA, CDR2 YSYEKL. The CDR3 loop is CASSEIGGRVNEQFF. In DNA, the CDR3 is TGCGCCAGCAGCGAAATAGGGGGGCGCGTAAATGAGCAGTTCTTC.

The chain combines TRBV4-2 with TRBJ2-7; 8 nucleotides line up with TRBD2. The CDR3 extends over 15 amino acids. Germline assignment: CDR1 LGHNA and CDR2 YNFKEQ. V gave up 4 bases and J gave up 3 bases; unmatched junction bases: 8. In DNA, the CDR3 is TGTGCCAGCAGCCCCAAGCGGGAGTTAGGCTACGAGCAGTACTTC. Its protein product is CASSPKRELGYEQYF.

This chain joins TRBV2 and TRBJ1-2; 10 bases match TRBD1. With 7 bases clipped from V and 4 bases from J, the junction kept 6 bases outside the gene matches. The CDR3 spans 14 residues. Germline-derived CDR1 and CDR2 are SNHLY and FYNNEI. CDR3 amino acids: CASTGQGGSYGYTF. The CDR3 DNA reads as TGTGCCAGCACCGGACAGGGGGGAAGCTATGGCTACACCTTC.

The chain links TRBV7-8 to TRBJ2-7; D unresolved. Trimming removed 1 base at V and 1 base at J, with 8 bases between. CDR3 size: 14 residues. Germline-derived CDR1 and CDR2 are SGHVS and FQNEAQ. This CDR3 is CASSLVAGSYEQYF. The CDR3 DNA is TGTGCCAGCAGCTTAGTTGCCGGGTCCTACGAGCAGTACTTC. Variable domain in full (rest from reference TRBV7-8 and TRBJ2-7): GAGVSQSPRYKVAKRGQDVALRCDPISGHVSLFWYQQALGQGPEFLTYFQNEAQLDKSGLPSDRFFAERPEGSVSTLKIQRTQQEDSAVYLCASSLVAGSYEQYFGPGTRLTVT.

This sequence joins TRBV28 and TRBJ1-5; 8 bases line up with TRBD1. The junction had 4 bases not matched to a gene; V was cut back by 4 bases and J by 5 bases. Germline CDR1 is MDHEN and CDR2 is SYDVKM. The CDR3 has 14 residues. The CDR3 nucleotides are TGTGCCAGCAGTTCTGACAGGGGTTATCAGCCCCAGCATTTT. This encodes CASSSDRGYQPQHF. The whole variable domain, remainder taken from reference TRBV28 and TRBJ1-5, is DVKVTQSSRYLVKRTGEKVFLECVQDMDHENMFWYRQDPGLGLRLIYFSYDVKMKEKGDIPEGYSVSREKKERFSLILESASTNQTSMYLCASSSDRGYQPQHFGDGTRLSIL.

Written as DNA, the CDR3 is TGCGCCAGCAGCTTGACTGGGGACAGGGCCAAAGAGACCCAGTACTTC. Its translation: CASSLTGDRAKETQYF. The chain employs TRBV5-1 and TRBJ2-5, with 9 bases lining up with TRBD1. J was trimmed by 3 bases and V by 1 base; bases with no gene match: 7. The CDR3 extends over 16 amino acids. The V gene's germline CDR1 is SGHRS and CDR2 YFSETQ.

The V call is TRBV28, the J call TRBJ2-7; D might be TRBD2 (5 bases). V gave up 1 base and J gave up 2 bases, with 15 bases separating them. CDR1 and CDR2 from the germline V gene are MDHEN and SYDVKM. This CDR3 has 16 residues. The CDR3 DNA reads as TGTGCCAGCAGTTTATTCGGGGAGATCAACGCCTACGAGCAGTACTTC. Its translation: CASSLFGEINAYEQYF.

The chain uses TRBV10-2 and TRBJ2-7; D is undetermined. This CDR3 has 16 residues. Germline-derived CDR1 and CDR2 are WSHSY and SAAADI. Trimming shortened V by 6 bases and J by 0 bases, and 18 bases separated the two germline ends. This CDR3 reads CASSSNRGRSSYEQYF. CDR3 nucleotide sequence: TGCGCCAGCAGCTCGAATCGAGGAAGGAGCTCCTACGAGCAGTACTTC.

The V gene is TRBV6-5, the J gene TRBJ2-3; a possible D gene is TRBD1 (6 bases). V was shortened by 6 bases and J by 3 bases, with 16 bases between the two germline ends. CDR1 and CDR2 (germline): MNHEY, SVGAGI. This CDR3 has 15 residues. The CDR3 region has the DNA TGTGCCAGCAGCCCGACAGGTTTAAGGACAGATACGCAGTATTTT. This translates into CASSPTGLRTDTQYF.

This clone was picked up one time. The V gene is TRBV7-9, the J gene TRBJ1-4; D gene uncertain. The V end lost 3 bases, the J end lost 0 bases, and 8 bases lay between the germline ends. Germline CDR1 is SEHNR and CDR2 is FQNEAQ (reference sequence). The CDR3 totals 15 residues. The CDR3 sequence is CASSFSTATNEKLFF. The CDR3 DNA sequence: TGTGCCAGCAGCTTTTCAACAGCAACTAATGAAAAACTGTTTTTT.

The CDR3 loop is CASSISSGGPYEQYF. The CDR3 DNA is TGTGCCAGTAGTATAAGTAGCGGGGGTCCCTACGAGCAGTACTTC. The V call is TRBV19, the J call TRBJ2-7; 9 bases are shared with TRBD2. V lost 2 bases, J lost 2 bases, and 4 bases stayed unmatched. Per germline, CDR1 LNHDA and CDR2 SQIVND (reference sequence). The CDR3 runs 15 residues.

This chain uses TRBV5-1 with TRBJ2-2, with D hard to call. V lost 0 bases and J 0 bases, leaving 6 bases between the germline ends. This CDR3 spans 15 amino acids. In germline, CDR1 is SGHRS, CDR2 YFSETQ. The DNA of the CDR3 is TGCGCCAGCAGCTTGGACAGTACGAACACCGGGGAGCTGTTTTTT. As protein: CASSLDSTNTGELFF.

This chain connects TRBV27 to TRBJ2-5; TRBD1 is a possible D gene (6 bases). The CDR3 sequence is 19 residues long. V was clipped by 5 bases and J by 0 bases, with 25 bases between them. The germline V gene has CDR1 MNHEY and CDR2 SMNVEV (reference sequence). CDR3 nucleotides: TGTGCCAGCAGTACCCGGACAGAGCTAACTGGGGAGTACCAAGAGACCCAGTACTTC. It is translated as CASSTRTELTGEYQETQYF.

This CDR3 reads CASSLLARQFF. CDR3 sequence (DNA): TGTGCCAGCAGTCTTTTAGCCCGGCAGTTCTTC. The rearrangement links TRBV6-6 to TRBJ2-1; D gene uncertain. Trimming took off 5 bases at V and 12 bases at J, with 11 bases between the two ends. In germline, CDR1 is MNHNY, CDR2 SVGAGI (reference sequence). This CDR3 is 11 amino acids long.

V gene TRBV4-1 combines with J gene TRBJ2-7, with 12 positions matching TRBD2. CDR3 length: 16 amino acids. Trimming at V came to 3 bases and at J to 3 bases, leaving 6 bases not matched to a gene. Germline loops: CDR1 MGHRA, CDR2 YSYEKL. CDR3 region: CASSHLLAGGHYEQYF. Here the CDR3 DNA reads TGCGCCAGCAGCCACCTACTAGCGGGAGGCCACTACGAGCAGTACTTC.

This chain links TRBV7-2 with TRBJ1-2; D gene unclear. The V and J ends lost 5 bases and 5 bases respectively, with 15 bases between them. CDR3 size: 14 residues. In germline, CDR1 is SGHTA, CDR2 FQGNSA. CDR3 sequence reads: CASSLGVWPYGYTF. DNA for the CDR3: TGTGCCAGCAGCCTGGGTGTGTGGCCTTATGGCTACACCTTC.

The chain joins TRBV4-2 to TRBJ1-2; 8 nucleotides align to TRBD1. This CDR3 spans 17 amino acids. In germline, CDR1 is LGHNA, CDR2 YNFKEQ. The V segment lost 2 bases and the J segment 0 bases; nucleotides outside the gene matches: 8. CDR3 amino acids: CASSQSLQGATNYGYTF. The CDR3 DNA reads TGTGCCAGCAGCCAATCCCTCCAGGGGGCAACTAACTATGGCTACACCTTC.

Remarks on this clone: Germline is not matched at one junction end, which may reflect a read error. The J gene is TRBJ1-5, the V gene TRBV27; the D is unclear. Germline values: CDR1 MNHEY, CDR2 SMNVEV (reference sequence). This CDR3 is 13 amino acids long. The CDR3 DNA is TGTGCCAGCAATTTATCCGCGAATCAGCCCCAGCATTTT. Translated, it gives CASNLSANQPQHF.

The chain joins TRBV9 to TRBJ2-3, with unresolved D. The CDR3 is 15 amino acids. Trimming removed 4 bases from V and 4 bases from J, with 16 bases in between. Germline CDR1 and CDR2: SGDLS and YYNGEE. CDR3 loop: CASSSGPGGADTQYF. The CDR3 nucleotides are TGTGCCAGCAGCTCCGGGCCAGGTGGCGCAGATACGCAGTATTTT.

The chain employs TRBV19 and TRBJ2-1, with 12 bases aligning to TRBD2. The CDR3 covers 17 residues. V was pared by 5 bases and J by 7 bases, with 12 bases of the junction left unmatched. In germline, CDR1 is LNHDA, CDR2 SQIVND (reference sequence). This CDR3 reads CASSETSGRPPGNEQFF. The CDR3 DNA follows: TGTGCCAGTAGTGAGACTAGCGGGAGACCGCCTGGGAATGAGCAGTTCTTC. The full variable domain, in which reference TRBV19 and TRBJ2-1 provide the parts outside the CDR3, is DGGITQSPKYLFRKEGQNVTLSCEQNLNHDAMYWYRQDPGQGLRLIYYSQIVNDFQKGDIAEGYSVSREKKESFPLTVTSAQKNPTAFYLCASSETSGRPPGNEQFFGPGTRLTVL.

The CDR3 DNA reads TGTGCCAGCAGACTCCCCCCCACCGGGGAGCTGTTTTTT. Amino acids: CASRLPPTGELFF. The chain joins TRBV27 to TRBJ2-2; D gene unclear. The germline CDR1 and CDR2 sequences are MNHEY and SMNVEV (reference sequence). V was trimmed by 6 bases and J by 4 bases, leaving 9 bases between them. This CDR3 has 13 residues.

This clone appeared once. The rearrangement links TRBV7-9 to TRBJ2-2; TRBD2 agrees at 13 bases. The CDR3 has 16 amino acids. Germline CDR1 is SEHNR and CDR2 is FQNEAQ (reference sequence). The V and J ends lost 5 bases and 4 bases, in that order; junction bases with no gene match: 4. The CDR3, as DNA: TGTGCCAGCAGCGCTGGACTAGCGGGAGTCACCGGGGAGCTGTTTTTT. Translating it yields CASSAGLAGVTGELFF. The full variable domain, with the rest looked up from reference TRBV7-9 and TRBJ2-2, is DTGVSQNPRHKITKRGQNVTFRCDPISEHNRLYWYRQTLGQGPEFLTYFQNEAQLEKSRLLSDRFSAERPKGSFSTLEIQRTEQGDSAMYLCASSAGLAGVTGELFFGEGSRLTVL.

The genes are TRBV28 and TRBJ2-3, with D hard to call. CDR3 length: 11 amino acids. CDR1 and CDR2 (germline): MDHEN, SYDVKM. Trimming removed 3 bases from V and 11 bases from J, with 9 bases in between. The CDR3 is CASSFRGGQYF. CDR3 DNA: TGTGCCAGCAGTTTTCGCGGCGGGCAGTATTTT.